This entry lists 20 T cell receptor beta chains sequenced from one sample in a study of T-cell reconstitution after alpha-beta-depleted transplantation in children. TCRbeta library construction was performed incorporating unique molecular identifiers. One entry per CDR3 protein results from TCRdb running MiXCR on the PCR reads. The sample yields 200,000 to 300,000 distinct CDR3 sequences, approximately 8.9% seen once. This material consisted of PBMCs, mostly from graft donor cells, taken 180 days after TCRalphabeta/CD19-depleted stem cell transplant. These receptors were obtained from a male patient aged 5 to 17 who had a stem cell transplant for acute lymphoblastic leukemia, so the T cells may come from the graft donor.

This clonotype has a count of ten or more. The V call is TRBV4-3, the J call TRBJ2-1, with TRBD1 matching over 8 bases. The CDR3 runs 17 residues. V lost 0 bases to trimming and J lost 5 bases; unmatched junction nucleotides: 9. The V gene's germline CDR1 is LGHNA and CDR2 YSLEER. DNA for the CDR3: TGCGCCAGCAGCCAAGATTCCGCAGGGGGCTGGAACAATGAGCAGTTCTTC. Its translation: CASSQDSAGGWNNEQFF.

This clonotype was recorded many times. The chain uses TRBV4-3 and TRBJ1-2; no definite D call. The V end lost 0 bases, the J end lost 5 bases, and 13 bases lay between the germline ends. CDR3 length: 15 amino acids. The germline gives CDR1 LGHNA, CDR2 YSLEER. The DNA for the CDR3 is TGCGCCAGCAGCCAAGATCGAGGGCAATCATATGGCTACACCTTC. It yields the protein CASSQDRGQSYGYTF.

This clonotype has a count of ten or more. The chain joins TRBV10-3 to TRBJ2-7; D gene ambiguous. V was clipped by 0 bases and J by 3 bases, with 12 bases between them. CDR1 ENHRY and CDR2 SYGVKD come from the germline V gene. The CDR3 has 15 amino acids. The DNA for the CDR3 is TGTGCCATCAGTGAGTCAGTGACTCCTGTCTACGAGCAGTACTTC. It translates to CAISESVTPVYEQYF.

Ten or more counts support this clonotype. It is unclear where the CDR3 begins or ends on the DNA, so no DNA is shown, and the CDR3 is as TCRdb lists it. V usage is TRBV6-2 or TRBV6-3 and J usage is TRBJ2-3. The germline gives CDR1 MNHEY, CDR2 SVGEGT. The CDR3 length equals 13 residues, ends included. CDR3 region: CASSTSRENTQYF.

This clonotype was observed many times. V is TRBV28 and J is TRBJ2-3, with TRBD2 matching 12 bases. The junction had 6 bases not matched to a gene; V was cut back by 5 bases and J by 0 bases. This CDR3 has 17 amino acids. The germline V gene encodes CDR1 MDHEN and CDR2 SYDVKM. The CDR3, as DNA: TGTGCCAGCAGTCCCCTAGCGGGAGGGATGAGCACAGATACGCAGTATTTT. Translation gives CASSPLAGGMSTDTQYF.

This clonotype was recorded a few times. The chain is built from TRBV19 and TRBJ2-7; 9 bases fit TRBD1. Germline values: CDR1 LNHDA, CDR2 SQIVND (reference sequence). The CDR3 spans 16 residues. V was clipped by 5 bases and J by 2 bases; unmatched bases: 10. CDR3 region: CASSLTSGTGPYEQYF. The CDR3 nucleotides are TGTGCCAGTAGTTTAACTTCCGGGACAGGGCCCTACGAGCAGTACTTC. Supplemented by reference TRBV19 and TRBJ2-7, the full variable domain reads DGGITQSPKYLFRKEGQNVTLSCEQNLNHDAMYWYRQDPGQGLRLIYYSQIVNDFQKGDIAEGYSVSREKKESFPLTVTSAQKNPTAFYLCASSLTSGTGPYEQYFGPGTRLTVT.

In regard to this clonotype: A read error may be the cause here, since a much bigger clone is one base away. V and J are TRBV29-1 and TRBJ1-4; D is uncertain. CDR3 length: 12 residues. CDR1 is SQVTM, CDR2 ANQGSEA, per germline. CDR3 region: CSVRRNNEKPFF. As DNA, the CDR3 is TGCAGCGTCCGACGGAATAATGAAAAACCGTTTTTT.

This clonotype was seen ten or more times. The rearrangement joins TRBV3-1 to TRBJ2-2; 12 nucleotides agree with TRBD2. With 4 bases clipped from V and 7 bases from J, the junction kept 7 bases outside the gene matches. The CDR3 is made up of 16 amino acids. Per the germline V gene, CDR1 is LGHDT and CDR2 is YNNKEL (reference sequence). CDR3 region: CASSRLAGAPGGELFF. CDR3 bases: TGTGCCAGCAGCCGACTAGCGGGAGCCCCCGGCGGGGAGCTGTTTTTT.

This clonotype was picked up many times. The rearrangement joins TRBV28 to TRBJ2-3; 9 nucleotides match TRBD1. The CDR3 extends over 16 amino acids. Looked up from germline, CDR1 is MDHEN and CDR2 is SYDVKM. Trimming cost V 1 base and J 5 bases; bases outside gene matches: 7. DNA of the CDR3: TGTGCCAGCAGTTTATTCCCCGGACAGGGGAAAGATACGCAGTATTTT. Its translation is CASSLFPGQGKDTQYF.

Many counts were recorded for this clonotype. CDR3 sequence (DNA): TGTGCCAGCAGCTTTTCAGGACTACCCTACTACGAGCAGTACTTC. Encoded protein: CASSFSGLPYYEQYF. The chain links TRBV5-4 to TRBJ2-7, with D possibly TRBD2 on 6 matching bases. Germline CDR1 is SGHNT and CDR2 is YYREEE (reference sequence). Trimming removed 2 bases from V and 3 bases from J, with 15 bases in between. This CDR3 is built from 15 residues.

This clonotype was counted ten times or more. The CDR3 spells CATSDLSGREQFF. Written as DNA, the CDR3 is TGTGCCACCAGTGATCTTAGCGGGCGAGAGCAGTTCTTC. This rearrangement joins TRBV24-1 to TRBJ2-1; 7 bases match TRBD2. Germline V gives CDR1 KGHDR, CDR2 SFDVKD. The CDR3 sequence is 13 residues long. V dropped 3 bases and J dropped 10; count of bases not matched to a gene: 5.

This clonotype was seen repeatedly, ten times or more. V gene TRBV20-1 combines with J gene TRBJ2-1; 16 bases agree with TRBD2. Germline-derived CDR1 and CDR2 are DFQATT and SNEGSKA (reference sequence). This CDR3 is 15 amino acids long. Unmatched junction bases numbered 6, after V lost 6 bases and J lost 7 bases. The CDR3 loop reads CSAQGTSGRANEQFF. Here the CDR3 DNA reads TGCAGTGCCCAGGGGACTAGCGGGAGGGCGAATGAGCAGTTCTTC.

This clonotype was counted at least ten times. The CDR3 DNA reads TGTGCCAGCAGCTTAGGGGGTGGCGGGAGCTCCTACAATGAGCAGTTCTTC. Translated: CASSLGGGGSSYNEQFF. J is TRBJ2-1 and V is TRBV11-2; TRBD2 matches at 7 bases. V lost 1 base to trimming and J lost 0 bases; unmatched junction nucleotides: 6. The CDR3 spans 17 residues. CDR1 and CDR2 from the germline V gene are SGHAT and FQNNGV.

This clonotype has at least ten counts. V and J are TRBV7-9 and TRBJ1-1, with 7 positions matching TRBD1. This CDR3 comprises 13 residues. Germline lookup yields CDR1 SEHNR and CDR2 FQNEAQ (reference sequence). The ends lost 4 bases at V and 2 bases at J; junction bases unmatched: 1. The DNA for the CDR3 is TGTGCCAGCAGCTGGGACAGTAACACTGAAGCTTTCTTT. This sequence encodes CASSWDSNTEAFF.

This clonotype was recorded at least ten times. The chain links TRBV3-1 to TRBJ2-7; D tentatively reads TRBD1 or TRBD2 (5 bases each). Trimming shortened V by 0 bases and J by 0 bases, and 15 bases separated the two germline ends. The CDR3 length is 17 residues. The germline V gene has CDR1 LGHDT and CDR2 YNNKEL (reference sequence). The CDR3 here is CASSQEGTSPGSYEQYF. CDR3 bases: TGTGCCAGCAGCCAAGAGGGGACCAGCCCGGGCTCCTACGAGCAGTACTTC.

In this sample, this clonotype turned up many times. The J gene is TRBJ2-7, the V gene TRBV5-6, with no clear D. This CDR3 comprises 12 residues. CDR1 is SGHDT, CDR2 YYEEEE, per germline. Trimming cost V 0 bases and J 5 bases, with 6 bases left between them. DNA of the CDR3: TGTGCCAGCAGCTTGGGCTTCGACGAGCAGTACTTC. As protein: CASSLGFDEQYF.

Of note for this clonotype: It may be a read error: a sequence one base away is much more abundant. J is TRBJ1-2 and V is TRBV10-3; 10 positions agree with TRBD1. V trimming: 7 bases; J trimming: 2 bases; junction bases outside the gene matches: 4. CDR1 is ENHRY, CDR2 SYGVKD, per germline. CDR3 length: 14 residues. In nucleotides, the CDR3 is TGTGCCATCATACGGACAGGGGGGAACTATGGCTACACCTTC. Protein product: CAIIRTGGNYGYTF.

In this sample, this clonotype turned up a few times. The chain employs TRBV29-1 and TRBJ2-1, with D perhaps TRBD2 (6 bases). Trimming removed 7 bases from V and 10 bases from J, with 11 bases in between. CDR1 SQVTM and CDR2 ANQGSEA come from the germline V gene. The CDR3 has 10 amino acids. The CDR3 loop is CSAGSGEQFF. The CDR3 DNA sequence: TGCAGCGCCGGGAGCGGGGAGCAGTTCTTC.

This clonotype occurred many times. The V and J genes are TRBV28 and TRBJ2-1; D gene uncertain. Germline V gene sequence: CDR1 MDHEN, CDR2 SYDVKM. Trimming left V 4 bases short and J 10 bases short, with 20 bases between. The CDR3 sequence is 15 residues long. The CDR3 loop is CASSYYWLDEREQFF. As DNA, the CDR3 is TGTGCCAGCAGTTACTACTGGTTAGACGAGAGGGAGCAGTTCTTC.

The chain joins TRBV5-1 to TRBJ2-3, with 8 positions matching TRBD1. The CDR3 sequence is 17 residues long. V lost 6 bases, J lost 0 bases, and 12 bases stayed unmatched. The germline V gene encodes CDR1 SGHRS and CDR2 YFSETQ. The CDR3 here is CASTNRDRTLSTDTQYF. The CDR3 DNA reads as TGCGCCAGCACCAACCGGGACAGGACACTTAGCACAGATACGCAGTATTTT.